The 11 T cell receptor beta chains presented below share a single source sample, sequenced in a study of cytomegalovirus exposure and HLA in healthy donors. The data were produced by immunoSEQ multiplex PCR, yet TCRdb's version contains in-frame clones alone and is incomplete. The sample carries fewer than 150,000 clones, around nine tenths recorded once. The sequenced material came from PBMCs. These receptors were taken from a man younger than 40 in good health and CMV-seronegative.

The chain employs TRBV9 and TRBJ2-2; D not certain. Trimming pared 2 bases from V and 0 bases from J, leaving 8 bases between. Per the germline V gene, CDR1 is SGDLS and CDR2 is YYNGEE. CDR3 length: 15 residues. CDR3 protein: CASSVFTTNTGELFF. CDR3 coding DNA: TGTGCCAGCAGCGTTTTTACAACGAACACCGGGGAGCTGTTTTTT.

V and J are TRBV6-1 and TRBJ2-1; TRBD2 agrees at 13 bases. V shed 6 bases and J 7 bases; nucleotides not matched to a gene: 6. Germline values: CDR1 MNHNS, CDR2 SASEGT. The length of the CDR3 is 15 residues. The CDR3 nucleotides read TGTGCCAGCAGGATACTAGCGGGAGGGTGGAATGAGCAGTTCTTC. It specifies CASRILAGGWNEQFF.

The rearrangement links TRBV30 to TRBJ1-3; maybe TRBD1 (6 bases). CDR1 GTSNPN and CDR2 SVGIG come from the germline V gene (reference sequence). Between the trimmed V and J ends, which lost 1 base and 2 bases, there was a span of 15 bases. This CDR3 is 16 amino acids long. The DNA of the CDR3 is TGTGCCTGGAGTGAGGTTAAGAAGGGGGCTGGAAACACCATATATTTT. It is translated as CAWSEVKKGAGNTIYF.

The V gene is TRBV27, the J gene TRBJ2-7; tentatively, D is TRBD1 (6 bases). The length of the CDR3 is 15 residues. V lost 5 bases and J lost 0, with 14 bases in between. Germline lookup yields CDR1 MNHEY and CDR2 SMNVEV (reference sequence). CDR3 in amino acids: CASSKVPDSSYEQYF. The CDR3 DNA reads TGTGCCAGCAGTAAGGTGCCGGACAGCTCCTACGAGCAGTACTTC.

The chain has TRBV25-1 and TRBJ2-7, with D possibly matching TRBD1 (5 bases). CDR3 length: 16 amino acids. Trimming removed 2 bases from V and 3 bases from J, with 17 bases in between. Germline CDR1 is MGHDK and CDR2 is SYGVNS. CDR3 DNA: TGTGCCAGCAGTGAACAGGGCTCCTGGTCGGGCTACGAGCAGTACTTC. Residues: CASSEQGSWSGYEQYF.

This sequence joins TRBV6-1 and TRBJ2-3; maybe TRBD1 (6 bases). V was pared by 7 bases and J by 2 bases, with 13 bases between. The CDR3 totals 14 residues. The germline gives CDR1 MNHNS, CDR2 SASEGT. The CDR3 protein is CASTKQGTTDTQYF. The CDR3 region has the DNA TGTGCCAGCACTAAGCAGGGGACCACAGATACGCAGTATTTT.

The chain has TRBV5-1 and TRBJ2-7; tentatively, D is TRBD1 (5 bases). V dropped 4 bases and J dropped 2 bases, with 10 bases sitting between them. This CDR3 contains 13 residues. The V gene's germline CDR1 is SGHRS and CDR2 YFSETQ. CDR3 loop: CASSQTGTYEQYF. In DNA form, the CDR3 reads TGCGCCAGCAGCCAAACAGGAACCTACGAGCAGTACTTC. Combining the CDR3 with reference TRBV5-1 and TRBJ2-7 gives the whole variable domain KAGVTQTPRYLIKTRGQQVTLSCSPISGHRSVSWYQQTPGQGLQFLFEYFSETQRNKGNFPGRFSGRQFSNSRSEMNVSTLELGDSALYLCASSQTGTYEQYFGPGTRLTVT.

This clone has a single count. The V gene is TRBV30, the J gene TRBJ1-1, with a possible D match to TRBD1 (6 bases). This CDR3 comprises 13 residues. The germline gives CDR1 GTSNPN, CDR2 SVGIG (reference sequence). V lost 5 bases and J 4 bases, leaving 14 bases between the germline ends. This CDR3 reads CAWYRDSGTEAFF. The CDR3 DNA reads TGTGCCTGGTACAGGGATTCGGGCACTGAAGCTTTCTTT.

The sample holds one count of this clone. The CDR3 coding sequence is TGTGCCAGCAGTTATCGACTCAATCACTACACCTTC. Translating gives CASSYRLNHYTF. The chain links TRBV6-1 to TRBJ1-2, with D unclear. Trimming removed 5 bases at V and 10 bases at J, with 14 bases between. This CDR3 region has 12 residues. Germline V gives CDR1 MNHNS, CDR2 SASEGT.

The V and J genes are TRBV19 and TRBJ1-2, with D possibly being TRBD1 (5 bases). With 5 bases removed from V and 0 bases from J, the gap between germline ends came to 7 bases. The germline V gene encodes CDR1 LNHDA and CDR2 SQIVND (reference sequence). The CDR3 totals 13 residues. CDR3 loop: CASSPRANYGYTF. The CDR3 nucleotides read TGTGCCAGTAGTCCCAGGGCTAACTATGGCTACACCTTC.

The table lists this clone with a count of one. The rearrangement uses TRBV7-8 and TRBJ2-7; no reliable D call. The germline V gene has CDR1 SGHVS and CDR2 FQNEAQ. The CDR3 extends over 11 amino acids. Trimming pared 4 bases from V and 5 bases from J, leaving 6 bases between. The CDR3 sequence is CASSSGHEQYF. CDR3 DNA: TGTGCCAGCAGCTCCGGTCACGAGCAGTACTTC.